The entry below gives a single T cell receptor beta chain sequence along with its context. This specimen belongs to a study of blood T cell repertoires in COVID-19. Only in-frame clones appear in the TCRdb table, and some are missing; sequencing was by immunoSEQ multiplex PCR. The sample consists of 130,000 to 150,000 clones, around nine tenths of them appearing once. Trimming took 4 bases from V and 3 from J; bases not matched to a gene: 2. The CDR3 is 14 amino acids. Per the germline V gene, CDR1 is SQVTM and CDR2 is ANQGSEA. Sequencing input: PBMCs or T cells enriched from blood (not recorded which). J is TRBJ2-7 and V is TRBV29-1; 14 nucleotides align to TRBD2. The receptor was derived from a woman aged 30 to 39 with acute COVID-19. The CDR3 DNA sequence: TGCAGCGTTGGAGGGACTAGCGGGAGCTACGAGCAGTACTTC. It codes for CSVGGTSGSYEQYF.